This T cell receptor beta chain was sequenced in a study of CXCR3-negative and CXCR3-positive naive CD8 T cells. Study-level points and caveats: The study found more hydrophobic TRB CDR3s in CXCR3-positive naive cells than in CXCR3-negative naive cells.

On this clonotype: No antigen is known for it.

UMI-labeled 5' RACE TRB cDNA libraries were prepared from the cells. TCRdb reprocessed the 5' RACE reads and reports one entry per CDR3 protein, with no DNA. The sample holds about 150,000 distinct CDR3 sequences. The germline CDR1 and CDR2 sequences are SGDLS and YYNGEE. This CDR3 has 16 residues. The receptor comes from a human donor in good health. Some clones in this sample may be carry-over from other donors' samples. The sequencing input was naive CXCR3+ CD8+ T cells from blood. Subset described: CD45RO-CCR7+CD27+CD95- naive CD8+ T cells expressing CXCR3 (TNR3+). V usage is TRBV9 and J usage is TRBJ1-6; without DNA, the TCRdb call of TRBD1 cannot be checked. CDR3 sequence: CASSPSGAIGYSPLHF.